These 19 T cell receptor beta chains share one sample of origin, sequenced in a study of shared clonotypes between healthy human individuals. Method: immunoSEQ multiplex PCR; TCRdb's copy keeps in-frame clones and lacks some. This table holds just over 2,000,000 clones, approximately 95% found once. CD45RO-negative, CCR7-selected cells formed the naive CD8 fraction, which excluded terminally differentiated effector memory CD45RA+ cells. The sequenced sample was naive CD8+ T cells sorted from blood. The receptor set was obtained from a man aged 18 to 30 in good health.

The J gene is TRBJ2-5, the V gene TRBV27; tentatively, D is TRBD1 or TRBD2 (6 bases each). Germline V gene data show CDR1 as MNHEY and CDR2 as SMNVEV (reference sequence). The CDR3 extends over 15 amino acids. The V and J ends lost 6 bases and 4 bases respectively, with 18 bases between them. The CDR3 DNA reads TGTGCCAGCAGCAAACAAGGAGGGGGTGTAGAGACCCAGTACTTC. Its translation: CASSKQGGGVETQYF.

To note about this clone: This sample also contains other DNA sequences that code for the same CDR3. The gene calls are TRBV6-1 and TRBJ2-7; D ambiguous. This CDR3 comprises 14 residues. V shed 0 bases and J shed 1 base, with 7 bases lying between them. Per the germline V gene, CDR1 is MNHNS and CDR2 is SASEGT. CDR3 DNA: TGTGCCAGCAGTGAAGCGGGCAGATCCTACGAGCAGTACTTC. This codes for CASSEAGRSYEQYF.

The V and J genes are TRBV6-6 and TRBJ2-3; the D gene could be TRBD1 or TRBD2 (5 bases each). The CDR3 has 13 amino acids. The germline V and J ends were trimmed by 4 bases and 2 bases, with 7 bases remaining between them. Germline assignment: CDR1 MNHNY and CDR2 SVGAGI (reference sequence). The CDR3 protein is CASSWGTTDTQYF. CDR3 DNA sequence: TGTGCCAGCAGTTGGGGGACCACAGATACGCAGTATTTT.

This clone was recorded only once. The chain couples TRBV27 to TRBJ2-3; D may be TRBD1 (5 bases). CDR1 is MNHEY and CDR2 is SMNVEV in the germline V gene (reference sequence). The CDR3 contains 18 residues. Trimming pared 1 base from V and 0 bases from J, leaving 17 bases between. The CDR3 coding sequence is TGTGCCAGCAGTTTATTCCCCGACAGCGTGATAAGCACAGATACGCAGTATTTT. This gives the protein CASSLFPDSVISTDTQYF.

The V gene is TRBV28, the J gene TRBJ2-1, with TRBD1 as a possible D gene (5 bases). The germline CDR1 and CDR2 sequences are MDHEN and SYDVKM. The CDR3 length is 16 residues. V lost 5 bases, J lost 2 bases, and 16 bases lay in between. CDR3 sequence reads: CASSLEQGWAYNEQFF. For the CDR3, the DNA is TGTGCCAGCAGTCTAGAGCAGGGTTGGGCCTACAATGAGCAGTTCTTC.

The V gene is TRBV5-4, the J gene TRBJ2-1, with a possible D match to TRBD1 (6 bases). Germline CDR1 SGHNT, CDR2 YYREEE (reference sequence). CDR3 length equals 12 residues. V was trimmed by 4 bases and J by 7 bases, leaving 9 bases between them. The CDR3 reads CASSAGENEQFF. Here the CDR3 DNA reads TGTGCCAGCAGCGCAGGGGAAAATGAGCAGTTCTTC.

This clone was seen a handful of times. The chain employs TRBV6-5 and TRBJ2-7, with 10 bases that match TRBD2. The V gene's germline CDR1 is MNHEY and CDR2 SVGAGI. V shed 6 bases and J 0 bases; nucleotides not matched to a gene: 2. CDR3 length: 14 residues. CDR3 DNA sequence: TGTGCCAGCAGAGCGGGGGGGTACTCCTACGAGCAGTACTTC. Amino acid sequence: CASRAGGYSYEQYF.

This rearrangement joins TRBV9 to TRBJ2-3; TRBD1 aligns across 7 bases. The CDR3 has 13 residues. Germline CDR1 SGDLS, CDR2 YYNGEE. The junction had 5 bases not matched to a gene; V was cut back by 7 bases and J by 3 bases. The CDR3, as DNA: TGTGCCAGCGAAGGGACAGAAACAGATACGCAGTATTTT. Amino acids: CASEGTETDTQYF.

The rearrangement joins TRBV11-2 to TRBJ1-1, with a weak D call TRBD1 (6 bases). The CDR3 covers 13 residues. The germline V gene has CDR1 SGHAT and CDR2 FQNNGV. Trimming took 5 bases from V and 4 from J, leaving 11 bases between them. CDR3 in DNA: TGTGCCAGCAGCGGTGGACAGCCCACTGAAGCTTTCTTT. As protein: CASSGGQPTEAFF.

This clone was found once. Other DNA sequences in the same sample also yield this CDR3. This chain joins TRBV9 and TRBJ2-2; no reliable D call. Trimming removed 3 bases at V and 5 bases at J, with 5 bases between. CDR3 length: 12 amino acids. Germline assignment: CDR1 SGDLS and CDR2 YYNGEE. The CDR3 is CASSALTGELFF. For the CDR3, the DNA is TGTGCCAGCAGCGCCCTAACCGGGGAGCTGTTTTTT.

V gene TRBV2 combines with J gene TRBJ2-1, with D possibly being TRBD1 or TRBD2 (5 bases each). V was cut by 5 bases and J by 6 bases, with 14 bases left in between. Germline V lookup: CDR1 SNHLY, CDR2 FYNNEI. This CDR3 is 14 amino acids long. CDR3 sequence reads: CASSPDSGLNEQFF. The CDR3 region has the DNA TGTGCCAGCAGTCCTGACTCGGGGCTCAATGAGCAGTTCTTC.

The gene calls are TRBV2 and TRBJ1-5; no definite D call. Deletions cut 8 bases from V and 0 bases from J, with 11 bases between. The CDR3 totals 14 residues. CDR1 SNHLY and CDR2 FYNNEI come from the germline V gene. This CDR3 reads CASHGGISNQPQHF. CDR3 nucleotide sequence: TGTGCCAGCCACGGAGGGATTAGCAATCAGCCCCAGCATTTT.

This chain connects TRBV7-9 to TRBJ2-5, with 11 nucleotides matching TRBD2. The CDR3 is made up of 15 amino acids. CDR1 and CDR2 (germline): SEHNR, FQNEAQ (reference sequence). Trimming at V came to 5 bases and at J to 5 bases, leaving 7 bases not matched to a gene. CDR3 loop: CASSVLAGGRETQYF. The CDR3 nucleotides are TGTGCCAGCAGCGTCCTAGCGGGGGGAAGGGAGACCCAGTACTTC.

V gene TRBV2 combines with J gene TRBJ1-2, with TRBD1 identical over 7 bases. The CDR3 extends over 14 amino acids. After removal of 5 bases from V and 3 bases from J, the junction contained 6 bases not matched to a gene. The V gene's germline CDR1 is SNHLY and CDR2 FYNNEI. For the CDR3, the DNA is TGTGCCAGCAGTCCCCCAGGGGGGGACTATGGCTACACCTTC. Translation: CASSPPGGDYGYTF.

This sequence joins TRBV7-9 and TRBJ2-1; either TRBD1 or TRBD2 may fit D (5 bases each). Germline CDR1 and CDR2: SEHNR and FQNEAQ (reference sequence). The CDR3 spans 15 residues. V was clipped by 5 bases and J by 8 bases, with 19 bases between them. As DNA, the CDR3 is TGTGCCAGCAGCACCGGGGCAAGTTTTAGGGATGAGCAGTTCTTC. This translates into CASSTGASFRDEQFF.

The chain is built from TRBV6-5 and TRBJ2-5; the D gene is possibly TRBD1 (6 bases). The V and J ends lost 0 bases and 5 bases respectively, with 16 bases between them. Germline V gene sequence: CDR1 MNHEY, CDR2 SVGAGI. The CDR3 runs 16 residues. The CDR3 bases are TGTGCCAGCAGTTACTCCCCAGAGCCGAGGGGGGAGACCCAGTACTTC. Its protein product is CASSYSPEPRGETQYF.

This clone was picked up one time. This chain uses TRBV13 with TRBJ2-7, with D tentatively TRBD1 (5 bases). The CDR3 extends over 14 amino acids. CDR1 and CDR2 from the germline V gene are PRHDT and FYEKMQ (reference sequence). V was trimmed by 1 base and J by 5 bases, leaving 12 bases between them. For the CDR3, the DNA is TGTGCCAGCAGCTTAGAGCTCCAGGGCAACGAGCAGTACTTC. It yields the protein CASSLELQGNEQYF.

Note on this clone: Additional DNA sequences in this sample encode the identical CDR3. This rearrangement joins TRBV27 to TRBJ1-2; 8 positions agree with TRBD1. Germline V gene lookup returns CDR1 MNHEY and CDR2 SMNVEV (reference sequence). CDR3 length: 14 residues. Unmatched junction bases numbered 4, after V lost 5 bases and J lost 2 bases. In nucleotides, the CDR3 is TGTGCCAGCAGTCTCACAGGGGGGAACTATGGCTACACCTTC. It specifies CASSLTGGNYGYTF.

This clone has just a few counts. Additional DNA sequences in this sample encode the identical CDR3. The chain combines TRBV5-1 with TRBJ2-7, with TRBD1 matching over 7 bases. Trimming removed 0 bases from V and 3 bases from J; junction bases left unmatched: 0. Germline values: CDR1 SGHRS, CDR2 YFSETQ. The CDR3 extends over 13 amino acids. This chain's CDR3 is CASSLDRGYEQYF. The CDR3, as DNA: TGCGCCAGCAGCTTGGACAGGGGCTACGAGCAGTACTTC.